A selection of T cell receptor beta chains follows, all from one sample in a study of cytomegalovirus exposure and HLA in healthy donors. Sequencing was performed with immunoSEQ multiplex PCR; in TCRdb, only in-frame clones are kept and a portion is missing. The profile covers under 110,000 clones, with over 70% appearing a single time and 2.8% taken by the ten largest. Sequencing was performed on PBMCs. These receptors all come from a female donor in good health and CMV-seronegative. Both conserved end residues are part of each CDR3. The D gene is left open where the match is weak. Expanded clones get a size class; other rows say once, few or many, or leave the size out.

TRBJ2-7 . TRBD2 TRBV7-2 TGTGCCAGCAGCCAAAGGTGGACTAGCGGGTACGAGCAGTACTTC CASSQRWTSGYEQYF
TRBJ1-2 . TRBD1 TRBV10-2 TGCGCCAGCAGGACAGGGACTGCCTGGAGCCTAGAGGGCTACACCTTC CASRTGTAWSLEGYTF
TRBJ1-3 few . TRBV5-1 TGCGCCAGCCGAAATCCAGGGGTCCCTGGAAACACCATATATTTT CASRNPGVPGNTIYF
TRBJ2-7 few . TRBV4-1 TGCGCCAGCAGCCCCCGGGGTGGGAACTACGAGCAGTACTTC CASSPRGGNYEQYF
TRBJ2-1 . TRBD2 TRBV11-2 TGTGCCAGCAGCTTAGGTGTTTGGGCTAGCGGGGACTCCTACAATGAGCAGTTCTTC CASSLGVWASGDSYNEQFF
TRBJ1-1 . TRBD1 TRBV25-1 TGTGCCAGCAGTTCGACAGGGGACACTGAAGCTTTCTTT CASSSTGDTEAFF
TRBJ2-7 . . TRBV4-3 TGCGCCAGCAGCCCAGGGCCCAACTACGAGCAGTACTTC CASSPGPNYEQYF
TRBJ1-4 few TRBD1 TRBV6-1 TGTGCCAGCACCACAGGGGGACGGAGGTACGAAAAACTGTTTTTT CASTTGGRRYEKLFF
TRBJ1-5 few . TRBV9 TGTGCCAGCAGCGTAGGGGGCGACAATCAGCCCCAGCATTTT CASSVGGDNQPQHF
TRBJ2-7 . . TRBV6-1 TGTGCCAGCAGTGTGAGGGAGCGGTCCTACGAGCAGTACTTC CASSVRERSYEQYF
TRBJ2-7 . TRBD1 TRBV11-2 TGTGCCAGCAGCTCGACAGGGGGAAACTACGAGCAGTACTTC CASSSTGGNYEQYF
TRBJ2-7 . TRBD2 TRBV7-3 TGTGCCAGCAGCTTACTAGCGGGGTTCGAGCAGTACTTC CASSLLAGFEQYF
TRBJ2-3 . TRBD1 TRBV19 TGTGCCAGTAGAAGGACAGGGGGGTCAGATACGCAGTATTTT CASRRTGGSDTQYF
TRBJ2-1 few TRBD1 TRBV11-2 TGTGCCAGCAGCATCACGACAGGGGACAATGAGCAGTTCTTC CASSITTGDNEQFF
TRBJ2-5 . . TRBV5-4 TGTGCCAGCAGCTATAGAGGAGGAGAGACCCAGTACTTC CASSYRGGETQYF
TRBJ2-3 few TRBD2 TRBV5-5 TGTGCCAGCAGCTTGCCCCTCCTAGCGGGCCGAATTATTGATACGCAGTATTTT CASSLPLLAGRIIDTQYF
TRBJ1-5 . TRBD1 TRBV19 TGTGCCAGTAGTATTTATAGGGGACAGGGGGTTCGTCAGCCCCAGCATTTT CASSIYRGQGVRQPQHF
TRBJ1-2 . TRBD1 TRBV18 TGTGCCAGCTCACCGAGACCCGGGACAGCGGACTCTTCTAACTATGGCTACACCTTC CASSPRPGTADSSNYGYTF
TRBJ2-1 . TRBD2 TRBV9 TGTGCCAGCAGCGTAGTTGCGGGAGGCTACAATGAGCAGTTCTTC CASSVVAGGYNEQFF
TRBJ2-5 few . TRBV6-1 TGTGCCACTAGCTCCCTCCAAGAGACCCAGTACTTC CATSSLQETQYF
TRBJ1-5 few . TRBV30 TGTGCCTGGAGTGTTGGAGGGTTTCAGCCCCAGCATTTT CAWSVGGFQPQHF
TRBJ2-2 . TRBD2 TRBV29-1 TGCAGCGTCGGACTAGCGGGAGGAACCGGGGAGCTGTTTTTT CSVGLAGGTGELFF
TRBJ2-7 once TRBD2 TRBV4-1 TGCGCCAGCAGCAGGGGACCGGGACTAGCGGGAGGAGGCGAGCAGTACTTC CASSRGPGLAGGGEQYF
TRBJ1-2 . . TRBV5-1 TGCGCCAGCAGCTTGCAGGGAGGGAACTATGGCTACACCTTC CASSLQGGNYGYTF
TRBJ1-1 . . TRBV6-1 TGTGCCAGCAGCCGCCTGCGGGGTGAGAACACTGAAGCTTTCTTT CASSRLRGENTEAFF
TRBJ2-7 once TRBD1 TRBV9 TGTGCCAGCAGCGCCGGGACAGGACCCTACGAGCAGTACTTC CASSAGTGPYEQYF
TRBJ2-7 . . TRBV7-2 TGTGCCAGCAGCTTAGCCAGCGGTAAGGGTTACGAGCAGTACTTC CASSLASGKGYEQYF